This T cell receptor beta chain was recovered during a study of shared clonotypes between healthy human individuals. Study-wide findings and caveats: Among donors, sharing of clonotypes was expected to be affected by sequencing depth. Researchers found naive subsets generally carried larger estimated richness than memory subsets.

A word on this clone: The antigen is not known. This CDR3 is also generated by other DNA sequences in the sample.

Trimming took off 4 bases at V and 3 bases at J, with 7 bases between the two ends. Germline V gene sequence: CDR1 LNHDA, CDR2 SQIVND (reference sequence). The CDR3 has 12 residues. Generated by immunoSEQ multiplex PCR, the TCRdb table keeps only in-frame clones and is missing some. The repertoire includes about 1.5 million clones, 98% of them detected once, and approximately 0.44% sits in the top ten. The sample taken for sequencing was naive CD4+ T cells sorted from blood. The sample's subset: CD45RA+ positively selected. This TCR derives from a man aged 30-40 years in good health. This chain links TRBV19 with TRBJ2-7; no definite D call. CDR3 sequence reads: CASSSPGYEQYF. CDR3 DNA: TGTGCCAGTAGTAGTCCGGGCTACGAGCAGTACTTC.